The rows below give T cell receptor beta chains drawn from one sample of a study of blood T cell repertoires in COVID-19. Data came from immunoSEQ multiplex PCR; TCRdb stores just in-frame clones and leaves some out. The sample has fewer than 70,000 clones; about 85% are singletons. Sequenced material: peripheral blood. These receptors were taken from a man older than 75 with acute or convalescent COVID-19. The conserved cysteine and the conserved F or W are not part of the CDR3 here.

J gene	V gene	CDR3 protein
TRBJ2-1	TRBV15	ATSRDRKGLTSGRDEQF
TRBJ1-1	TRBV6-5	ASSPYREREAF
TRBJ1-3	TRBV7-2	ASSPQLSGNTIY
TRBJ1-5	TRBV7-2	ASTRQGFNQPQH
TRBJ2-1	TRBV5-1	ASSTGTGSTEQF
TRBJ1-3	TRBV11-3	ASSLSGLPSGNTIY
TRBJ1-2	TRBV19	ASKESSGGSGYT
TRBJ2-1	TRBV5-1	ASSLETGGGNEQF
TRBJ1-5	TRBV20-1	SAGAGQPQH
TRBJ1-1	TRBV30	AGRGLRVNTEAF
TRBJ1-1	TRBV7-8	ASSREPRGRGTEAF
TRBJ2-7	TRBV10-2	ASSARLVGEQY
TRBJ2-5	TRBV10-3	AISDPGLAKETQY
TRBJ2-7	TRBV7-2	ASSSLAGGLDEQY
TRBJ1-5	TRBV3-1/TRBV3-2	ASSQEGGFGNQPQH
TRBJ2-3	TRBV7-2	ASSLAGGDTDTQY
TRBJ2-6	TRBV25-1	ARSGTGHSGANVLT
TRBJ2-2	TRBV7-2	ASSSPSLRGRNTGELF
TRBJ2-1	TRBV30	AWSLGLAGVDEQF
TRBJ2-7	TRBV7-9	ASSSSGRGSYEQY
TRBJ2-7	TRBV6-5	ATKLGGQGSYEQY
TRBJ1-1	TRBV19	ASTRRRNTEAF
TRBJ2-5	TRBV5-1	ASSLSQRSGETQY
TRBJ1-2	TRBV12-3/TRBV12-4	ASSYNYGYT
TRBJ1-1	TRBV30	AWGTANTEAF
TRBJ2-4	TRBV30	AWSVTHRNIQY
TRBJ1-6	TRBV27	ASSLPGTGENSPLH
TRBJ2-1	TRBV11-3	ASRHGLAGYNEQF
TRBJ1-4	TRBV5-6	ASSFRTGFATNEKLF
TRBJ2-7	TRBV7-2	ASSTGTGPYEQY
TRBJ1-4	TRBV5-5	ASSRDRTNEKLF
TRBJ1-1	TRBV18	ASSRDRNTEAF
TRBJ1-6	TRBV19	ASSGSGTFGNSPLH
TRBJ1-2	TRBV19	ASRRGRGSNYGYT
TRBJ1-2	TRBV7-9	ASSLDSYGYT
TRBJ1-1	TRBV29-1	SVVEDRGVITEAF
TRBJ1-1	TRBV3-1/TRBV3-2	ASSRQGAVAEAF
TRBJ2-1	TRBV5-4	ASSATSGSGNEQF
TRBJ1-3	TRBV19	ASSDRGLSSGNTIY
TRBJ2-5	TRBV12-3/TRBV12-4	ASWGRREETQY
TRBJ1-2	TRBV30	AWSIQTYGYT
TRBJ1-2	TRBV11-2	ASSAVSPYGYT
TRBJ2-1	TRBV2	ASTATGNNEQF
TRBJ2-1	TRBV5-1	ASSLDHPQYNEQF
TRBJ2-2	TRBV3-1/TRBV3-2	ASRSGAGELF